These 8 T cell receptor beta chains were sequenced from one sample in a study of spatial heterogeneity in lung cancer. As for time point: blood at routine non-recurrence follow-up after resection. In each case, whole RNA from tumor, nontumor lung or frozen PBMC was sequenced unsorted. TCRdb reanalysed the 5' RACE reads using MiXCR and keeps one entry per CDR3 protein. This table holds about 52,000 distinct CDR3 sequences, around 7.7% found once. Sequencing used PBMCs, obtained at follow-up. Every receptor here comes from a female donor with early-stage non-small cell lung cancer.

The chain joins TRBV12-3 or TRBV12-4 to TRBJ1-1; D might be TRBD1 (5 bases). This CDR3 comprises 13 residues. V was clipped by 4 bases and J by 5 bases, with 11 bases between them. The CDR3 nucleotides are TGTGCCAGCAGTTACCAGGGCGGGACTGAAGCTTTCTTT. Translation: CASSYQGGTEAFF.

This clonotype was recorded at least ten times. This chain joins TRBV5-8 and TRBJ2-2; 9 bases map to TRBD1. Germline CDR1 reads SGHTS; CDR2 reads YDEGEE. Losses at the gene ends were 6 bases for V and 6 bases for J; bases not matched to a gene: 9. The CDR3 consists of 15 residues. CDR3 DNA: TGTGCCAGCACGCTGGACAGGGGTTCCCCCGGGGAGCTGTTTTTT. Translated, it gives CASTLDRGSPGELFF.

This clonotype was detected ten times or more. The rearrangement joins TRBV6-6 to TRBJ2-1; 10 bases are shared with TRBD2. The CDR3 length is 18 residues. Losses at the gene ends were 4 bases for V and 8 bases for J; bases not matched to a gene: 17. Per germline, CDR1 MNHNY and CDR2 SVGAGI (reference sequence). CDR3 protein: CASSFPLSGGRPGDEQFF. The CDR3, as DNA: TGTGCCAGCAGTTTTCCCCTTAGCGGGGGGAGGCCAGGGGATGAGCAGTTCTTC.

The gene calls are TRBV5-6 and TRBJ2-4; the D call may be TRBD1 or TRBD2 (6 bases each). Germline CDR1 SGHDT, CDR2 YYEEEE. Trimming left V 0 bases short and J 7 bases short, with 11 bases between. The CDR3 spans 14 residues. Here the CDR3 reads CASSLGLGGNIQYF. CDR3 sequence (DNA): TGTGCCAGCAGCTTGGGACTAGGGGGGAACATTCAGTACTTC. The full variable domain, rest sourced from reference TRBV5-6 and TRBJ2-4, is DAGVTQSPTHLIKTRGQQVTLRCSPKSGHDTVSWYQQALGQGPQFIFQYYEEEERQRGNFPDRFSGHQFPNYSSELNVNALLLGDSALYLCASSLGLGGNIQYFGAGTRLSVL.

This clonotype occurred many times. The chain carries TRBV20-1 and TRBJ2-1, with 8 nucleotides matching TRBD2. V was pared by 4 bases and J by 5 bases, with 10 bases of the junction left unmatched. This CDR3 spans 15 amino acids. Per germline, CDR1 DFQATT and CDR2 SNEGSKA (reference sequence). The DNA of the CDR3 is TGCAGTGCTACAGAAGGCGGGGGGTTAGACAATGAGCAGTTCTTC. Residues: CSATEGGGLDNEQFF.

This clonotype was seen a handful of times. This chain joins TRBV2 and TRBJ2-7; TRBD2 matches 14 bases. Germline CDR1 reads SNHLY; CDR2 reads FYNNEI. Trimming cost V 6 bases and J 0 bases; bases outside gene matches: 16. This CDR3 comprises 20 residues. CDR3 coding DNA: TGTGCCAGCAGCGACGGTCCTGGACTAGCGGGGGGAATCGCCTCCTACGAGCAGTACTTC. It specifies CASSDGPGLAGGIASYEQYF.

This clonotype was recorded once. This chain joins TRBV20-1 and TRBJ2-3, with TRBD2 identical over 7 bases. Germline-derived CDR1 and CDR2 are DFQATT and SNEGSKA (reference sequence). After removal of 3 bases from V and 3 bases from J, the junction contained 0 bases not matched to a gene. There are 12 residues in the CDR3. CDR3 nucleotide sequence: TGCAGTGCTAGCGGGGGGACAGATACGCAGTATTTT. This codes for CSASGGTDTQYF.

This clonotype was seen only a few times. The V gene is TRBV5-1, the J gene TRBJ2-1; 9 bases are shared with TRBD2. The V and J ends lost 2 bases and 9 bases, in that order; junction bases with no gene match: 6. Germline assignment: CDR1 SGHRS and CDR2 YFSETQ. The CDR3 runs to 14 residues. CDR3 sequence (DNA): TGCGCCAGCAGCTTTACAGCGGGGGGTCGTGAGCAGTTCTTC. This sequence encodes CASSFTAGGREQFF.